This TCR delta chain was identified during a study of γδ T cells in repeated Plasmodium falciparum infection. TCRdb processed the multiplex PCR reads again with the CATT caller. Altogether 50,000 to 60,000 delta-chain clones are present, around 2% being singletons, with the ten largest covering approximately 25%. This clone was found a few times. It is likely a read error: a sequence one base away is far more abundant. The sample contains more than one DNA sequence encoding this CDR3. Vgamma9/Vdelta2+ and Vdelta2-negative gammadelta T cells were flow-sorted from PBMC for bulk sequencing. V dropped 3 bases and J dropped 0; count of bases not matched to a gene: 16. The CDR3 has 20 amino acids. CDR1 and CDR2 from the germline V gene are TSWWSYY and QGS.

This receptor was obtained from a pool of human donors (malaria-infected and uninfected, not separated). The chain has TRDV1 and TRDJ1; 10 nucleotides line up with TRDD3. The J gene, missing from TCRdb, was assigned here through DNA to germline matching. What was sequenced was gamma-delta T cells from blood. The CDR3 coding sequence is TGTGCTCTTGGGGAGGTACTCCTACAACTGGGGGATTGGAACACCGATAAACTCATCTTT. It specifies CALGEVLLQLGDWNTDKLIF.